These 9 T cell receptor beta chains share one sample of origin, sequenced in a study of beta chain features in type 1 diabetes. Notes on the study in general: The study found moderately but significantly shorter TCRB CDR3s in all four CD4+ subsets of Type 1 diabetes patients.

Which antigens these TCRs recognize remains unknown. Investigators reverse transcribed all isolated RNA, so they sequenced expressed TCRB transcripts. TCRdb's table, derived via immunoSEQ multiplex PCR, lists solely in-frame clones and lacks some. The repertoire holds some 120,000 clones, with around 15% as singletons. What was sequenced was central memory CD4+ T cells from blood. These receptor sequences come from a young man with type 1 diabetes.

This rearrangement joins TRBV28 to TRBJ2-7; no reliable D call. The CDR3 sequence is 12 residues long. V lost 5 bases and J lost 3, with 8 bases in between. Germline-derived CDR1 and CDR2 are MDHEN and SYDVKM. CDR3 sequence: CASSPDIYEQYF. In DNA, the CDR3 is TGTGCCAGCAGTCCCGACATCTACGAGCAGTACTTC.

This chain uses TRBV2 with TRBJ2-3, with D perhaps matching TRBD2 (6 bases). The CDR3 loop spans 15 amino acids. With 0 bases removed from V and 4 bases from J, the gap between germline ends came to 11 bases. Germline assignment: CDR1 SNHLY and CDR2 FYNNEI. The CDR3 region is CASSEAGRGADTQYF. Here the CDR3 DNA reads TGTGCCAGCAGTGAAGCCGGGAGAGGGGCAGATACGCAGTATTTT.

J is TRBJ2-7 and V is TRBV28, with D maybe TRBD1 (6 bases). This CDR3 has 15 amino acids. Trimming shortened V by 5 bases and J by 0 bases, and 14 bases separated the two germline ends. The germline gives CDR1 MDHEN, CDR2 SYDVKM. CDR3 DNA sequence: TGTGCCAGCAGTCAAGGGGACACGAGCTCCTACGAGCAGTACTTC. Protein sequence: CASSQGDTSSYEQYF.

This rearrangement joins TRBV25-1 to TRBJ2-7, with 7 bases matching TRBD1. Germline lookup yields CDR1 MGHDK and CDR2 SYGVNS. The length of the CDR3 is 12 residues. Trimming cost V 7 bases and J 6 bases; bases outside gene matches: 6. CDR3 sequence: CASNPPGGEQYF. The DNA of the CDR3 is TGTGCCAGCAACCCTCCAGGGGGCGAGCAGTACTTC.

The rearrangement links TRBV6-5 to TRBJ2-3, with 7 bases matching TRBD1. J gave up 4 bases and V 0 bases, and 4 bases lay outside the gene matches. From germline, CDR1 is MNHEY and CDR2 SVGAGI. CDR3 length: 15 amino acids. This chain's CDR3 is CASSYSAGGSDTQYF. CDR3 DNA sequence: TGTGCCAGCAGTTACTCGGCAGGGGGTTCAGATACGCAGTATTTT.

The genes are TRBV18 and TRBJ1-1; D is ambiguous. Trimming took 6 bases from V and 6 from J, leaving 11 bases between them. CDR3 length: 12 amino acids. Germline-derived CDR1 and CDR2 are KGHSH and LQKENI. CDR3 in amino acids: CASSPSKAEAFF. CDR3 DNA: TGTGCCAGCTCGCCGTCGAAGGCTGAAGCTTTCTTT.

This clone has only a few counts. Mismatch with germline at one junction end may stem from a read error. The CDR3 here is CSGEWGDGALHF. The DNA of the CDR3 is TGCAGCGGTGAATGGGGGGACGGGGCCCTCCACTTT. V is TRBV29-1 and J is TRBJ1-6; the D gene is possibly TRBD1 (5 bases). Germline CDR1 reads SQVTM; CDR2 reads ANQGSEA. This CDR3 comprises 12 residues.

The chain has TRBV29-1 and TRBJ2-6; D might be TRBD1 (5 bases). V was trimmed by 7 bases and J by 1 base, leaving 11 bases between them. Per germline, CDR1 SQVTM and CDR2 ANQGSEA. The CDR3 has 14 amino acids. CDR3 DNA: TGCAGCGCCTATAGGGGATCTGGGGCCAACGTCCTGACTTTC. Amino acid sequence: CSAYRGSGANVLTF.

This clone has a handful of counts. The chain links TRBV11-2 to TRBJ2-4; a weak D match, TRBD2 (5 bases). Per germline, CDR1 SGHAT and CDR2 FQNNGV. The CDR3 contains 13 residues. The V end was cut by 4 bases, the J end by 15 bases, with 19 bases between. CDR3 amino acids: CASSSAESSVRYF. CDR3 DNA: TGTGCCAGCAGCTCCGCAGAGAGTAGCGTGCGGTACTTC. The full variable domain, in which reference TRBV11-2 and TRBJ2-4 provide the parts outside the CDR3, is EAGVAQSPRYKIIEKRQSVAFWCNPISGHATLYWYQQILGQGPKLLIQFQNNGVVDDSQLPKDRFSAERLKGVDSTLKIQPAKLEDSAVYLCASSSAESSVRYFGAGTRLSVL.